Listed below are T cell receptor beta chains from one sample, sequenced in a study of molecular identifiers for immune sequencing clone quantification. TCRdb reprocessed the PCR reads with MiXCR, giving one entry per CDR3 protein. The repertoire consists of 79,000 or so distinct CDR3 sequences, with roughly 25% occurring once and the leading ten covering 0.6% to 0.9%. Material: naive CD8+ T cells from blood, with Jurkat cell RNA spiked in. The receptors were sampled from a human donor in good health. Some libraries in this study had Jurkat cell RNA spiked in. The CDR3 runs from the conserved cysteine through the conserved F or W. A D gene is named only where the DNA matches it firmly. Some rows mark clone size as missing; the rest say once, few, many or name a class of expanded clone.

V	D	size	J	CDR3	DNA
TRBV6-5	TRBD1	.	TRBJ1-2	CASSREPTGDNYGYTF	TGTGCCAGCAGCCGAGAACCGACAGGGGACAACTATGGCTACACCTTC
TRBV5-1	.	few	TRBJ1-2	CASSAGWGFDYGYTF	TGCGCCAGCAGCGCCGGATGGGGTTTTGACTATGGCTACACCTTC
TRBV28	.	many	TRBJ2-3	CASSRGRTDTQYF	TGTGCCAGCAGTCGAGGTAGAACAGATACGCAGTATTTT
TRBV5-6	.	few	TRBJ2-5	CASSLLETQYF	TGTGCCAGCAGCTTATTGGAGACCCAGTACTTC
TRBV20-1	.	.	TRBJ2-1	CSARPAGYNEQFF	TGCAGTGCTAGACCGGCAGGGTACAATGAGCAGTTCTTC
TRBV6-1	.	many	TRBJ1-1	CASSAGVAEAFF	TGTGCCAGCAGTGCGGGGGTGGCTGAAGCTTTCTTT
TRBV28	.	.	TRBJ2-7	CASSFPNRDTYEQYF	TGTGCCAGCAGTTTCCCGAACAGGGACACCTACGAGCAGTACTTC
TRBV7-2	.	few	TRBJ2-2	CASSLVAPNTGELFF	TGTGCCAGCAGCTTAGTGGCCCCAAACACCGGGGAGCTGTTTTTT
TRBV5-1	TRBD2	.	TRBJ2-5	CASSIGTMRETQNF	TGCGCCAGCAGCATCGGGACTATGAGAGAGACCCAGAACTTC
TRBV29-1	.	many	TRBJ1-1	CSVESGSNTEAFF	TGCAGCGTTGAGTCGGGCTCGAACACTGAAGCTTTCTTT
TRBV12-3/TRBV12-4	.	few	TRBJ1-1	CASNPDRNTEAFF	TGTGCCAGCAACCCGGACAGAAACACTGAAGCTTTCTTT
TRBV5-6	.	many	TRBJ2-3	CASSWGGSQSTDTQYF	TGTGCCAGCAGCTGGGGTGGCAGCCAAAGCACAGATACGCAGTATTTT
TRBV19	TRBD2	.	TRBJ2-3	CASSILAGGTDTQYF	TGTGCCAGTAGTATATTAGCGGGGGGCACAGATACGCAGTATTTT
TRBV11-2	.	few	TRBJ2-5	CASSLVEGTPERETQYF	TGTGCCAGCAGCTTAGTTGAAGGAACCCCCGAGCGGGAGACCCAGTACTTC
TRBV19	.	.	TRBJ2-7	CASSMTENSYEQYF	TGTGCCAGTAGTATGACAGAGAACTCCTACGAGCAGTACTTC
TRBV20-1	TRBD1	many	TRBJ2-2	CSARWDRYTGELFF	TGCAGTGCTAGATGGGACAGGTACACCGGGGAGCTGTTTTTT
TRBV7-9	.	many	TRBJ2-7	CASSLGNEQYF	TGTGCCAGCAGCCTAGGGAACGAGCAGTACTTC
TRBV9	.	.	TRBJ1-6	CASGEGGTRNSPLHF	TGTGCCAGCGGCGAGGGAGGGACCAGAAATTCACCCCTCCACTTT
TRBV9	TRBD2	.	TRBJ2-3	CASSTLPGSGGDTQYF	TGTGCCAGCAGCACCCTACCGGGTAGCGGGGGTGATACGCAGTATTTT
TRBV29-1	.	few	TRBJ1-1	CSVEVAMDTEAFF	TGCAGCGTTGAGGTGGCGATGGACACTGAAGCTTTCTTT
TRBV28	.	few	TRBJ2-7	CASSLAPGWQYF	TGTGCCAGCAGCCTAGCTCCAGGATGGCAGTACTTC
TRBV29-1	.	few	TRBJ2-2	CSVSGSGGELFF	TGCAGCGTTAGCGGTTCGGGCGGGGAGCTGTTTTTT
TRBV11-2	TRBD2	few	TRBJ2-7	CASSSAPGGAYEQYF	TGTGCCAGCAGCTCGGCCCCGGGGGGAGCCTACGAGCAGTACTTC
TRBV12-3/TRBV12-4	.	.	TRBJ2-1	CASSLAAPGSANEQFF	TGTGCCAGCAGTTTAGCGGCTCCGGGTAGCGCCAATGAGCAGTTCTTC
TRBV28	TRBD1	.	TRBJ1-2	CASSFTVASTAPGQGGANYGYTF	TGTGCCAGCAGTTTCACCGTAGCCAGTACGGCGCCCGGACAGGGTGGAGCTAACTATGGCTACACCTTC
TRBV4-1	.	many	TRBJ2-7	CASSQKDISYEQYF	TGCGCCAGCAGCCAGAAGGACATTTCCTACGAGCAGTACTTC
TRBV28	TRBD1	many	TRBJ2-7	CASSGDSSYEQYF	TGTGCCAGCAGCGGGGACAGCTCCTACGAGCAGTACTTC
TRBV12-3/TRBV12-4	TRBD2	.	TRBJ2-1	CASSLRGGAGNEQFF	TGTGCCAGCAGTTTACGCGGGGGGGCGGGGAATGAGCAGTTCTTC
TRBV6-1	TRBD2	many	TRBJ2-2	CASTAGEGPAGELFF	TGTGCCAGCACCGCGGGGGAAGGGCCGGCCGGGGAGCTGTTTTTT
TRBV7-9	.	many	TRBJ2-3	CASSSRDTQYF	TGTGCCAGCAGCTCGCGAGATACGCAGTATTTT
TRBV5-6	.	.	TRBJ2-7	CASSLSGLTYEQYF	TGTGCCAGCAGCTTGTCTGGCCTCACCTACGAGCAGTACTTC
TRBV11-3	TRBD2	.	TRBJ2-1	CASKSRGDLEQFF	TGTGCCAGCAAATCACGGGGGGACTTAGAGCAGTTCTTC